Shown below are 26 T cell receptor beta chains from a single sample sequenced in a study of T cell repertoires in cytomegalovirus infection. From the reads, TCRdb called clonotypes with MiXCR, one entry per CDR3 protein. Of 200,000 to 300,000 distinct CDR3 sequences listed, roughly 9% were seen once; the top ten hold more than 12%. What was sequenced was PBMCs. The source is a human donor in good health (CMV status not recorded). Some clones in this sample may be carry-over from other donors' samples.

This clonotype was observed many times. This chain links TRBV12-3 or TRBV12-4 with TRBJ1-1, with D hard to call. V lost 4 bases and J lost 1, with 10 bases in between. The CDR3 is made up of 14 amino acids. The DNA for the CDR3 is TGTGCCAGCAGTTGGGGATCGCGGAACACTGAAGCTTTCTTT. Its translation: CASSWGSRNTEAFF.

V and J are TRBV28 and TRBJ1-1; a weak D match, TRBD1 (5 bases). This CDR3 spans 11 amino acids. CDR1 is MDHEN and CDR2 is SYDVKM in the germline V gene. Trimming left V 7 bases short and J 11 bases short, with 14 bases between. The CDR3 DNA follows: TGTGCCAGCATCGGGGCATCAAGTGCTTTCTTT. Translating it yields CASIGASSAFF. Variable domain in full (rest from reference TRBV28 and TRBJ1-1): DVKVTQSSRYLVKRTGEKVFLECVQDMDHENMFWYRQDPGLGLRLIYFSYDVKMKEKGDIPEGYSVSREKKERFSLILESASTNQTSMYLCASIGASSAFFGQGTRLTVV.

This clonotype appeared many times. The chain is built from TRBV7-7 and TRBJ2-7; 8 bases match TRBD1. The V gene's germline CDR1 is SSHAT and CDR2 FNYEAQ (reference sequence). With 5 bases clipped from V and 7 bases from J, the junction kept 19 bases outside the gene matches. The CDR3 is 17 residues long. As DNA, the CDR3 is TGTGCCAGCAGCCCGAACCCCCGGACAGGGCCCTCCGGGGAGCAGTACTTC. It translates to CASSPNPRTGPSGEQYF.

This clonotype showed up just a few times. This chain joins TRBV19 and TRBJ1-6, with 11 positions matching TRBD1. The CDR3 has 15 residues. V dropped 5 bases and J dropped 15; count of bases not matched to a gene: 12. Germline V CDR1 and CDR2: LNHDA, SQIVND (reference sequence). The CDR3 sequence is CASSSPGQGVRVLHF. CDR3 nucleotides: TGTGCCAGTAGTTCACCGGGACAGGGGGTAAGGGTCCTCCACTTT.

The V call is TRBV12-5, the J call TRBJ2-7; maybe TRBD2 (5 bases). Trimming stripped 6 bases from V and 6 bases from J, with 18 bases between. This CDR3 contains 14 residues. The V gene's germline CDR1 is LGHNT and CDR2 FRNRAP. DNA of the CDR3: TGTGCTAGTGGACTGACAAGGGCCGGGGTCGAGCAGTACTTC. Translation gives CASGLTRAGVEQYF.

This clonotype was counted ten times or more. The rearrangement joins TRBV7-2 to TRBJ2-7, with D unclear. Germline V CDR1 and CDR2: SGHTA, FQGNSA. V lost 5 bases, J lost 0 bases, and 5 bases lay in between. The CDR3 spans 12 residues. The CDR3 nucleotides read TGTGCCAGCAGCCTTTACTCCTACGAGCAGTACTTC. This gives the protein CASSLYSYEQYF.

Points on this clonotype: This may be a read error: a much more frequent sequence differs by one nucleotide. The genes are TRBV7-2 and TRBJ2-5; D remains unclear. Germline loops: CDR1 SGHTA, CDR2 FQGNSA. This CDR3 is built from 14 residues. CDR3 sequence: CVSSLARQAETQYF. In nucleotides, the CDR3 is TGTGTCAGCAGCTTAGCTAGACAAGCAGAGACCCAGTACTTC.

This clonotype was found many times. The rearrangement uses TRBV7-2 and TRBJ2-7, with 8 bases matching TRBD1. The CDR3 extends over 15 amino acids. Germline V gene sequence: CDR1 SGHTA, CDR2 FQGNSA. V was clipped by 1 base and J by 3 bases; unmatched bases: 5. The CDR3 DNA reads TGTGCCAGCAGCTTAGTGATCACAGGGGGCTACGAGCAGTACTTC. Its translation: CASSLVITGGYEQYF.

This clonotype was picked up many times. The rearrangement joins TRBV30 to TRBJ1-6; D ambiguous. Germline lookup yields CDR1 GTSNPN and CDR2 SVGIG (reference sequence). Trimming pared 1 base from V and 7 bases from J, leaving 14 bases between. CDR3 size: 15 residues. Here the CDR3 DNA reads TGTGCCTGGAGTGGCCTGACGGGATCCAATTCACCCCTCCACTTT. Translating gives CAWSGLTGSNSPLHF.

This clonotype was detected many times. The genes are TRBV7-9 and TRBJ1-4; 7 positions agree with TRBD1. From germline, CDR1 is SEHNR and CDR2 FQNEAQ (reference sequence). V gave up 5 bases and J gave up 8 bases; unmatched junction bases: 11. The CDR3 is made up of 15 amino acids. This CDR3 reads CASSRTTGLGEKLFF. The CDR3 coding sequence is TGTGCCAGCAGCCGCACGACAGGGCTCGGCGAAAAACTGTTTTTT.

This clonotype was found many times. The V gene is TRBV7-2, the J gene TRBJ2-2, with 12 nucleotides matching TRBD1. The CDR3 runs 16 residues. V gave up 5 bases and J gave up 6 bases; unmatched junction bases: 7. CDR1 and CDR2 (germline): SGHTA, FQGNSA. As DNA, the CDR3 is TGTGCCAGCAGCACCGGGGGACAGGGGGCCGCCGGGGAGCTGTTTTTT. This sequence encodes CASSTGGQGAAGELFF.

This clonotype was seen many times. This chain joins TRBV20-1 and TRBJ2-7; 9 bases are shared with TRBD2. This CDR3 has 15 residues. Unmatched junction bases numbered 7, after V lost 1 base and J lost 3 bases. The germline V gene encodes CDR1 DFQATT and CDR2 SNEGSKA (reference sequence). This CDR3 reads CSARGGGTSIYEQYF. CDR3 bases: TGCAGTGCTAGAGGGGGGGGGACTAGCATCTACGAGCAGTACTTC.

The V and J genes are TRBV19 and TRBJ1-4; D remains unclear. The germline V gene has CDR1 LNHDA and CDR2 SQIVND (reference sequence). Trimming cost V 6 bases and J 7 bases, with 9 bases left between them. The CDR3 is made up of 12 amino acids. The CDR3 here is CASRNPREKLFF. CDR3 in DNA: TGTGCCAGTAGAAACCCCCGTGAAAAACTGTTTTTT.

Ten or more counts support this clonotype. Here the CDR3 reads CASSFRGGQGNQPQHF. The DNA of the CDR3 is TGTGCCAGCAGCTTCCGGGGGGGACAGGGGAATCAGCCCCAGCATTTT. The chain couples TRBV5-5 to TRBJ1-5; 10 bases map to TRBD1. The CDR3 loop spans 16 amino acids. Germline loops: CDR1 SGHKS, CDR2 YYEKEE (reference sequence). V was pared by 2 bases and J by 4 bases, with 6 bases of the junction left unmatched.

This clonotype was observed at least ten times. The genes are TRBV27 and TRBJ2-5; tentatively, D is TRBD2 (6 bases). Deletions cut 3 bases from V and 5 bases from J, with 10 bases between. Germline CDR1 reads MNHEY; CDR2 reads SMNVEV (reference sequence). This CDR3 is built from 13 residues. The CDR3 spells CASSFRERETQYF. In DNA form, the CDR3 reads TGTGCCAGCAGTTTCCGGGAGCGGGAGACCCAGTACTTC.

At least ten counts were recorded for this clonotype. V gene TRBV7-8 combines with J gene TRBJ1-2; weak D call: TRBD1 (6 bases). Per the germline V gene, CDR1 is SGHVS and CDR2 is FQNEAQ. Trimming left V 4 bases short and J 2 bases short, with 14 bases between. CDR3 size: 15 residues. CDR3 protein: CASSSTGTQNYGYTF. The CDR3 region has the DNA TGTGCCAGCAGCTCGACCGGGACACAAAACTATGGCTACACCTTC.

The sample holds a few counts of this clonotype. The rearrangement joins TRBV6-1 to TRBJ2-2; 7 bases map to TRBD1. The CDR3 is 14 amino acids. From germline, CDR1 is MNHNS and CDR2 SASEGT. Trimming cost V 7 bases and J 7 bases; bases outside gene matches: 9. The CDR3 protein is CASNRQGDIGELFF. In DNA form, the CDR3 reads TGTGCCAGCAATAGACAGGGTGATATCGGGGAGCTGTTTTTT.

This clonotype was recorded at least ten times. This CDR3 is CASSIARLAGGTNTQYF. The CDR3 DNA is TGTGCCAGCAGCATTGCCCGACTAGCGGGGGGAACGAATACGCAGTATTTT. The V call is TRBV7-2, the J call TRBJ2-3; TRBD2 matches 13 bases. There are 17 residues in the CDR3. V was pared by 5 bases and J by 7 bases, with 12 bases of the junction left unmatched. Germline CDR1 SGHTA, CDR2 FQGNSA.

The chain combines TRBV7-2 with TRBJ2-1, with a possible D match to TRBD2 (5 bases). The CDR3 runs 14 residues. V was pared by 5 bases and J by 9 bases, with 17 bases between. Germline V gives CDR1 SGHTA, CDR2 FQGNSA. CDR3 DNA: TGTGCCAGCAGCACTTCGGTGGGAGTGGTTGAGCAGTTCTTC. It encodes CASSTSVGVVEQFF.

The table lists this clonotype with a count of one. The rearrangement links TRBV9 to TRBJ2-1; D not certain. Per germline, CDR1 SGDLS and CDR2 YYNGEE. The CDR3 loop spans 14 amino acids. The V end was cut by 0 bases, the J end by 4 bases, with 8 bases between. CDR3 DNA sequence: TGTGCCAGCAGCGTAGATCTAGTTTACAATGAGCAGTTCTTC. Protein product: CASSVDLVYNEQFF. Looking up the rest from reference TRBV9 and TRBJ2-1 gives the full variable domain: DSGVTQTPKHLITATGQRVTLRCSPRSGDLSVYWYQQSLDQGLQFLIQYYNGEERAKGNILERFSAQQFPDLHSELNLSSLELGDSALYFCASSVDLVYNEQFFGPGTRLTVL.

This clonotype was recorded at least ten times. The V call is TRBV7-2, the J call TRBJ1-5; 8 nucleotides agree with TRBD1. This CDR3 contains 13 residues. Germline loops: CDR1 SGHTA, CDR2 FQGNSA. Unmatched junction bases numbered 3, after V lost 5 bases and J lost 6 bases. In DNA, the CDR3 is TGTGCCAGCAGCGGGCAGGGGGCTCAGCCCCAGCATTTT. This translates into CASSGQGAQPQHF.

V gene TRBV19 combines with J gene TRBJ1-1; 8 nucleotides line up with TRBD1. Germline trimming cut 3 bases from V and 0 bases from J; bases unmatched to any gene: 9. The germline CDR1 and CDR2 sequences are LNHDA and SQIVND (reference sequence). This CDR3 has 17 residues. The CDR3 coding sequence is TGTGCCAGTAGTATTCTTAGACAGGGGAAGATGAACACTGAAGCTTTCTTT. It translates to CASSILRQGKMNTEAFF.

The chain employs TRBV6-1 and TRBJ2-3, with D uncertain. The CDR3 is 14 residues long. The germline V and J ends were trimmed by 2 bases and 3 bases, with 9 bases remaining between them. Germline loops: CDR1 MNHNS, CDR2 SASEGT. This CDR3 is CASSEWVLTDTQYF. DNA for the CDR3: TGTGCCAGCAGTGAATGGGTTTTAACAGATACGCAGTATTTT.

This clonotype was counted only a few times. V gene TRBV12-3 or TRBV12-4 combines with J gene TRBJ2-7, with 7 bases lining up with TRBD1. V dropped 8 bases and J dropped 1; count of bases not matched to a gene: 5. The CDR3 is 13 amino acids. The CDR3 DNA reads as TGTGCCAGCGGGGGACAGATATCCTACGAGCAGTACTTC. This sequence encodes CASGGQISYEQYF.

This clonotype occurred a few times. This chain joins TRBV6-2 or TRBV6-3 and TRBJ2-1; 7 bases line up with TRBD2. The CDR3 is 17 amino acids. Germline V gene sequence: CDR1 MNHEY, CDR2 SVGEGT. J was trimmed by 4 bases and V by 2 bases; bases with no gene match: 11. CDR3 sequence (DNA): TGTGCCAGCAGTTACCCTGTTCATAGCGGGCTGTACAATGAGCAGTTCTTC. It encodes CASSYPVHSGLYNEQFF.

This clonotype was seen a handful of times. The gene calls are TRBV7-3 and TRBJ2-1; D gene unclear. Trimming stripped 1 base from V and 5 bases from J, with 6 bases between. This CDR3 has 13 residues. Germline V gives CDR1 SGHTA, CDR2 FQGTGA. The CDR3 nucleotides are TGTGCCAGCAGCTTAAGTACAAACAATGAGCAGTTCTTC. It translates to CASSLSTNNEQFF.